This T cell receptor beta chain was found in a study of PD-1 blockade in classical Hodgkin lymphoma. The study's findings and limits: At baseline, newly diagnosed patients reportedly showed less TCR diversity than healthy donors.

Every patient was affected by relapse after autologous stem cell transplantation, while exposure to brentuximab vedotin was not uniform. As regards this clone: Its antigen is as yet unknown.

Assay used: immunoSEQ multiplex PCR; TCRdb lists only in-frame clones, some missing. The data hold around 20,000 clones, with around two thirds observed a single time. Per the germline V gene, CDR1 is SGHNT and CDR2 is YYREEE (reference sequence). The V and J ends lost 2 bases and 2 bases respectively, with 11 bases between them. This CDR3 is 15 amino acids long. This receptor was taken from a human donor with classical Hodgkin lymphoma. The J gene is TRBJ1-5, the V gene TRBV5-4; D uncertain. Sequencing was performed on peripheral blood mononuclear cells (PBMCs), taken at baseline. CDR3 in DNA: TGTGCCAGCAGCTTTCCCCGGTTGGGCAATCAGCCCCAGCATTTT. Translation: CASSFPRLGNQPQHF. Drawing the rest from reference TRBV5-4 and TRBJ1-5, the complete variable domain is ETGVTQSPTHLIKTRGQQVTLRCSSQSGHNTVSWYQQALGQGPQFIFQYYREEENGRGNFPPRFSGLQFPNYSSELNVNALELDDSALYLCASSFPRLGNQPQHFGDGTRLSIL.